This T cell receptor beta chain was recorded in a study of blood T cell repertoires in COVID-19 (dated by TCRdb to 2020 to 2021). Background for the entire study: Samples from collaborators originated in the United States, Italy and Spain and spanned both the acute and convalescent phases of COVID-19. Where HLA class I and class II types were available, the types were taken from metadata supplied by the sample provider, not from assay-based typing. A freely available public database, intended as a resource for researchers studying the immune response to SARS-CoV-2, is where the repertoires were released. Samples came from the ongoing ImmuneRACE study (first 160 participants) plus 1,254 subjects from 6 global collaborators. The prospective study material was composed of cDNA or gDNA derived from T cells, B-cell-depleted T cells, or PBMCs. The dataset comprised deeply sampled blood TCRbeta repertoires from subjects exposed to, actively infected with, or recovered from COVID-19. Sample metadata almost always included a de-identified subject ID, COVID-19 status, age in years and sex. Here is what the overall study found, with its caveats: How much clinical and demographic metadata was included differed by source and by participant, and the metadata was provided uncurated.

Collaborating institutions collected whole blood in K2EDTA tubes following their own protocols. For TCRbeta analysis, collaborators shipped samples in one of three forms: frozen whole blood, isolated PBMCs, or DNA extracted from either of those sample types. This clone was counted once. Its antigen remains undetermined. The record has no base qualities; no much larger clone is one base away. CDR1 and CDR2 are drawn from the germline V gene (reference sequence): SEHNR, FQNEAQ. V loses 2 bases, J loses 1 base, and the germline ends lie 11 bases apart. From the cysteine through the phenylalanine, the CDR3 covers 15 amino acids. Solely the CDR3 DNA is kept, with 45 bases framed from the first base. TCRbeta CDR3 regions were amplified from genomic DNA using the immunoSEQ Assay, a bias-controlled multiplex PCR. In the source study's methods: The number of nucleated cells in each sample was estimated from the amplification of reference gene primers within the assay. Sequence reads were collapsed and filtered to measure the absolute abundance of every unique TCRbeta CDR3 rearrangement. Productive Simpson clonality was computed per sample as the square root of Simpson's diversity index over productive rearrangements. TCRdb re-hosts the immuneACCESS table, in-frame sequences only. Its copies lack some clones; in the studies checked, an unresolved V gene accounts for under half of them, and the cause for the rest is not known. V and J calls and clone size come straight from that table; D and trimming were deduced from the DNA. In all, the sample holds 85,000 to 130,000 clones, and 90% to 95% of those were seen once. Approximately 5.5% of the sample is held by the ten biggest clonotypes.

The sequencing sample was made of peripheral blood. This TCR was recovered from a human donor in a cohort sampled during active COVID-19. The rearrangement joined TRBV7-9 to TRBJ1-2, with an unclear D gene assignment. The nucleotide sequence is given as TGTGCCAGCAGCTTATGGTCAGATAATAACTATGGCTACACCTTC. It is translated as CASSLWSDNNYGYTF.